A single sample is the source of the 21 T cell receptor beta chains below, sequenced in a study of vaccination and CD4 T cells after COVID-19. Noted treatment: roughly ten-day PBMC culture with coronavirus spike peptide pools or control peptides (ViraFEST assay). Antigens of these TCRs are unknown. The assay that was used to sequence DNA from cultured CD4+ T cells was the Oncomine TCR Beta short-read assay. One entry per CDR3 protein, called by TCRdb with MiXCR from the PCR reads. The data show approximately 8,300 distinct CDR3 sequences, more than 60% seen once. The sequencing used cultured CD4+ T cells from blood, collected after SARS-CoV-2 vaccination. The receptor source for this set is a human donor with COVID-19.

This clonotype counts as large. The chain couples TRBV20-1 to TRBJ2-3; 8 nucleotides agree with TRBD1. V lost 3 bases and J lost 7; bases outside the gene matches: 9. Germline assignment: CDR1 DFQATT and CDR2 SNEGSKA (reference sequence). This CDR3 has 14 amino acids. CDR3 loop: CSASVQGARNTQYF. The CDR3 region has the DNA TGCAGTGCTAGCGTGCAGGGGGCGCGGAATACGCAGTATTTT.

The gene calls are TRBV25-1 and TRBJ1-6; perhaps TRBD1 as D (6 bases). Trimming left V 10 bases short and J 5 bases short, with 18 bases between. The length of the CDR3 is 15 residues. Germline V gene sequence: CDR1 MGHDK, CDR2 SYGVNS. CDR3 in DNA: TGTGCCATTTTCAGGGGAACCCATGATAATTCACCCCTCCACTTT. It codes for CAIFRGTHDNSPLHF.

This chain links TRBV20-1 with TRBJ2-5, with 9 bases lining up with TRBD2. CDR1 is DFQATT, CDR2 SNEGSKA, per germline (reference sequence). CDR3 length: 15 residues. After removal of 0 bases from V and 3 bases from J, the junction contained 5 bases not matched to a gene. CDR3 nucleotide sequence: TGCAGTGCTAGAGATGGTCTAGCGGGGAAAGAGACCCAGTACTTC. Its protein product is CSARDGLAGKETQYF.

The J gene is TRBJ1-5, the V gene TRBV6-5; TRBD1 might be the D (5 bases). The CDR3 contains 15 residues. Germline loops: CDR1 MNHEY, CDR2 SVGAGI. V was pared by 4 bases and J by 2 bases, with 12 bases between. CDR3 in DNA: TGTGCCAGCAGTTCCACGGGGGGGGGCAATCAGCCCCAGCATTTT. Amino acid sequence: CASSSTGGGNQPQHF.

The chain carries TRBV11-3 and TRBJ2-7, with D unclear. Trimming left V 0 bases short and J 3 bases short, with 9 bases between. Germline assignment: CDR1 SGHNT and CDR2 YENEEA. The CDR3 is 14 residues long. The CDR3 region is CASSLELNVYEQYF. The DNA of the CDR3 is TGTGCCAGCAGCTTAGAGCTCAACGTCTACGAGCAGTACTTC.

The rearrangement joins TRBV6-1 to TRBJ1-3, with D perhaps matching TRBD1 (6 bases). Germline values: CDR1 MNHNS, CDR2 SASEGT. The CDR3 extends over 15 amino acids. V gave up 3 bases and J gave up 3 bases, with 12 bases separating them. The CDR3 is CASSDQGFSGNTIYF. The CDR3 DNA reads TGTGCCAGCAGTGATCAGGGGTTTAGTGGAAACACCATATATTTT.

J is TRBJ2-3 and V is TRBV16, with 7 bases matching TRBD1. The CDR3 sequence is 15 residues long. Germline-derived CDR1 and CDR2 are KGHSY and FQNENV. The V and J ends lost 4 bases and 0 bases, in that order; junction bases with no gene match: 4. CDR3 region: CASSLTGASTDTQYF. The CDR3 DNA is TGTGCCAGCAGCCTTACAGGGGCTAGCACAGATACGCAGTATTTT.

Within the sample, this clonotype is medium-sized. The CDR3 DNA reads as TGTGCCAGCAGTTACTCGACGAGTGGGACTGGGGCCAACGTCCTGACTTTC. As protein: CASSYSTSGTGANVLTF. The gene calls are TRBV6-5 and TRBJ2-6; no reliable D call. This CDR3 spans 17 amino acids. The germline V gene has CDR1 MNHEY and CDR2 SVGAGI. V was cut by 0 bases and J by 2 bases, with 11 bases left in between.

This clonotype was observed a single time. The J gene is TRBJ1-4, the V gene TRBV28; 10 bases align to TRBD1. The V gene's germline CDR1 is MDHEN and CDR2 SYDVKM. The CDR3 extends over 15 amino acids. The junction had 4 bases not matched to a gene; V was cut back by 2 bases and J by 7 bases. The DNA of the CDR3 is TGTGCCAGCAGTTTAGAGGGACAGGGGAGTGAAAAACTGTTTTTT. The encoded protein is CASSLEGQGSEKLFF.

J is TRBJ2-2 and V is TRBV7-9; 8 bases agree with TRBD2. J lost 3 bases, V lost 5 bases, and 5 bases had no gene match. Germline loops: CDR1 SEHNR, CDR2 FQNEAQ (reference sequence). The CDR3 is 15 amino acids. The CDR3 loop reads CASSHGRGDTGELFF. The DNA of the CDR3 is TGTGCCAGCAGCCACGGGCGGGGGGACACCGGGGAGCTGTTTTTT.

The rearrangement joins TRBV6-2 or TRBV6-3 to TRBJ1-5, with D possibly being TRBD1 (5 bases). Trimming took 10 bases from V and 5 from J, leaving 12 bases between them. CDR3 size: 12 residues. The germline gives CDR1 MNHEY, CDR2 SVGEGT. DNA of the CDR3: TGTGCCACCGCCCAGGGTCATCAGCCCCAGCATTTT. Translated: CATAQGHQPQHF.

This clonotype was seen more than once but under ten times. The chain has TRBV10-2 and TRBJ2-7, with a weak D call TRBD1 (6 bases). Germline V gene sequence: CDR1 WSHSY, CDR2 SAAADI. V gave up 4 bases and J gave up 3 bases, with 13 bases separating them. This CDR3 is built from 14 residues. DNA for the CDR3: TGCGCCAGCAGTGCCCAGGGGATGAACTACGAGCAGTACTTC. It encodes CASSAQGMNYEQYF.

The rearrangement links TRBV9 to TRBJ1-1; 9 nucleotides match TRBD1. The CDR3 has 15 residues. Germline values: CDR1 SGDLS, CDR2 YYNGEE. V gave up 0 bases and J gave up 0 bases; unmatched junction bases: 0. In DNA form, the CDR3 reads TGTGCCAGCAGCGTAGGACAGGGGGTGAACACTGAAGCTTTCTTT. Translating gives CASSVGQGVNTEAFF.

This chain uses TRBV7-9 with TRBJ1-3, with D tentatively TRBD1 (5 bases). V lost 5 bases and J lost 0, with 8 bases in between. This CDR3 spans 14 amino acids. CDR1 and CDR2 from the germline V gene are SEHNR and FQNEAQ (reference sequence). The CDR3 here is CASSPGTSGNTIYF. DNA of the CDR3: TGTGCCAGCAGCCCCGGGACCTCTGGAAACACCATATATTTT. Full variable domain (missing parts from reference TRBV7-9 and TRBJ1-3): DTGVSQNPRHKITKRGQNVTFRCDPISEHNRLYWYRQTLGQGPEFLTYFQNEAQLEKSRLLSDRFSAERPKGSFSTLEIQRTEQGDSAMYLCASSPGTSGNTIYFGEGSWLTVV.

This clonotype appeared a few times. The chain employs TRBV4-2 and TRBJ1-2, with D perhaps matching TRBD1 (5 bases). The germline V gene encodes CDR1 LGHNA and CDR2 YNFKEQ. Trimming shortened V by 4 bases and J by 2 bases, and 11 bases separated the two germline ends. The CDR3 runs to 14 residues. The CDR3 protein is CASSPATANYGYTF. The CDR3 DNA follows: TGTGCCAGCAGCCCAGCGACAGCAAACTATGGCTACACCTTC.

This clonotype has more than one count but fewer than ten. This chain links TRBV10-1 with TRBJ1-5; no firm D call. Germline V gives CDR1 WNHNN, CDR2 SYGVQD (reference sequence). Trimming took off 7 bases at V and 2 bases at J, with 18 bases between the two ends. This CDR3 contains 16 residues. CDR3 in DNA: TGCGCCAGCAAGACCCTCTCCAGGACGGGCAATCAGCCCCAGCATTTT. The encoded protein is CASKTLSRTGNQPQHF.

This sequence joins TRBV18 and TRBJ2-5; maybe TRBD2 (6 bases). Deletions cut 3 bases from V and 5 bases from J, with 16 bases between. Germline assignment: CDR1 KGHSH and CDR2 LQKENI. This CDR3 has 15 residues. The CDR3 reads CASSPPGRGGETQYF. CDR3 bases: TGTGCCAGCTCACCGCCGGGTCGCGGAGGGGAGACCCAGTACTTC.

The V and J genes are TRBV11-3 and TRBJ2-3; 7 bases fit TRBD2. The CDR3 loop spans 17 amino acids. The V gene end was trimmed by 4 bases and the J gene end by 3 bases; junction bases not matched to a gene: 13. Per the germline V gene, CDR1 is SGHNT and CDR2 is YENEEA. The CDR3, as DNA: TGTGCCAGCAGCTCGGCGCGGGGAAGCGGGAAGACAGATACGCAGTATTTT. This codes for CASSSARGSGKTDTQYF.

The J gene is TRBJ2-1, the V gene TRBV18; TRBD1 agrees at 10 bases. CDR3 length: 15 residues. Germline trimming cut 1 base from V and 4 bases from J; bases unmatched to any gene: 1. In germline, CDR1 is KGHSH, CDR2 LQKENI. The CDR3: CASSPRQGAYNEQFF. CDR3 nucleotides: TGTGCCAGCTCACCACGACAGGGGGCATACAATGAGCAGTTCTTC.

The rearrangement links TRBV20-1 to TRBJ2-5; D remains ambiguous. V was cut by 3 bases and J by 5 bases, with 7 bases left in between. Germline CDR1 is DFQATT and CDR2 is SNEGSKA (reference sequence). This CDR3 is built from 11 residues. The CDR3 nucleotides read TGCAGTGCTAGGCCTTCTGAGACCCAGTACTTC. Protein sequence: CSARPSETQYF.

The chain couples TRBV11-2 to TRBJ1-1; 9 nucleotides align to TRBD1. This CDR3 comprises 16 residues. The germline V gene encodes CDR1 SGHAT and CDR2 FQNNGV. The V gene end was trimmed by 4 bases and the J gene end by 10 bases; junction bases not matched to a gene: 16. CDR3 sequence reads: CASSSSPGTGTNRAFF. CDR3 nucleotides: TGTGCCAGCAGCTCCAGTCCCGGGACAGGGACGAATAGAGCTTTCTTT.